This TCR beta chain was captured by sequencing in a study of T cells after yellow fever vaccination. Germline assignment: CDR1 SGHVS and CDR2 FNYEAQ. The V gene lost 2 bases and the J gene lost 2 bases, with 8 bases spanning the gap. CDR3 length: 14 amino acids. This clonotype was seen only a few times. The antigen is unknown. Using its own MiXCR run on the 5' RACE reads, TCRdb lists one record per CDR3 protein. The sample lists 100,000 to 150,000 distinct CDR3 sequences, roughly 8.2% seen once, with roughly 40% in the top ten. Study results and caveats: It was a weaker secondary response, yet one that peaked faster, at day 5 versus 15.

The TCR sequence derives from a man aged 18-30 years who received the YFV17D yellow fever vaccine. This sequence joins TRBV7-6 and TRBJ2-3, with D uncertain. Source: CD8+ T cells sorted from PBMCs, taken on the day of the yellow fever booster vaccination. As DNA, the CDR3 is TGTGCCAGCAGCTTAAGTGGCTACACAGATACGCAGTATTTT. This sequence encodes CASSLSGYTDTQYF. Full variable domain (missing parts from reference TRBV7-6 and TRBJ2-3): GAGVSQSPRYKVTKRGQDVALRCDPISGHVSLYWYRQALGQGPEFLTYFNYEAQQDKSGLPNDRFSAERPEGSISTLTIQRTEQRDSAMYRCASSLSGYTDTQYFGPGTRLTVL.